A single sample gave rise to the 12 T cell receptor beta chains below, sequenced in a study of cytomegalovirus exposure and HLA in healthy donors. This PCR relied on a set of 60 Vbeta primers and 13 Jbeta primers. This table comes from immunoSEQ multiplex PCR, and its TCRdb copy is limited to in-frame clones, with some not included. The repertoire consists of 80,000 to 100,000 clones, with less than 80% occurring once and the leading ten covering about 22%. Sequenced sample: PBMCs. These receptors all stem from a man aged 25 to 40 in good health and CMV-seropositive.

This chain uses TRBV7-9 with TRBJ1-2; the D gene is possibly TRBD1 (6 bases). The CDR3 extends over 13 amino acids. Trimming removed 5 bases at V and 1 base at J, with 8 bases between. CDR1 and CDR2 from the germline V gene are SEHNR and FQNEAQ (reference sequence). The CDR3: CASSTDSNYGYTF. Here the CDR3 DNA reads TGTGCCAGCAGCACGGACAGTAACTATGGCTACACCTTC.

V is TRBV28 and J is TRBJ2-5, with D maybe TRBD2 (5 bases). Trimming shortened V by 1 base and J by 1 base, and 7 bases separated the two germline ends. The CDR3 runs 14 residues. Per the germline V gene, CDR1 is MDHEN and CDR2 is SYDVKM. The CDR3, as DNA: TGTGCCAGCAGTTTATACGGGATCCAAGAGACCCAGTACTTC. Translation: CASSLYGIQETQYF.

The rearrangement uses TRBV6-5 and TRBJ2-2; the D gene is possibly TRBD1 (6 bases). Trimming removed 4 bases at V and 0 bases at J, with 9 bases between. Germline V gene lookup returns CDR1 MNHEY and CDR2 SVGAGI. The CDR3 sequence is 15 residues long. This CDR3 reads CASSSWTANTGELFF. In DNA, the CDR3 is TGTGCCAGCAGTTCCTGGACAGCGAACACCGGGGAGCTGTTTTTT.

This rearrangement joins TRBV5-1 to TRBJ1-1; D ambiguous. Trimming left V 0 bases short and J 0 bases short, with 3 bases between. This CDR3 spans 13 amino acids. In germline, CDR1 is SGHRS, CDR2 YFSETQ. The CDR3: CASSLVLNTEAFF. For the CDR3, the DNA is TGCGCCAGCAGCTTGGTATTGAACACTGAAGCTTTCTTT.

The chain employs TRBV6-1 and TRBJ2-7, with D possibly being TRBD1 (6 bases). V shed 6 bases and J shed 9 bases, with 12 bases lying between them. The CDR3 loop spans 11 amino acids. CDR1 and CDR2 from the germline V gene are MNHNS and SASEGT. CDR3 region: CASRNRDRQYF. DNA of the CDR3: TGTGCCAGCAGGAACAGGGATCGGCAGTACTTC.

The chain links TRBV29-1 to TRBJ2-5, with TRBD1 matching over 7 bases. With 5 bases clipped from V and 5 bases from J, the junction kept 5 bases outside the gene matches. Germline CDR1 and CDR2: SQVTM and ANQGSEA. This CDR3 region has 12 residues. Here the CDR3 DNA reads TGCAGCGTTAGACAGGGTCCTGAGACCCAGTACTTC. Its protein is CSVRQGPETQYF.

This chain connects TRBV19 to TRBJ2-7, with TRBD1 identical over 10 bases. Losses at the gene ends were 7 bases for V and 3 bases for J; bases not matched to a gene: 9. The CDR3 has 15 residues. Germline lookup yields CDR1 LNHDA and CDR2 SQIVND (reference sequence). CDR3 coding DNA: TGTGCCAGTATGCACCGGGACAGGGGTTTCTACGAGCAGTACTTC. Translated, it gives CASMHRDRGFYEQYF.

V gene TRBV28 combines with J gene TRBJ1-3; a possible D gene is TRBD1 (5 bases). This CDR3 spans 15 amino acids. Germline CDR1 is MDHEN and CDR2 is SYDVKM. Trimming stripped 7 bases from V and 0 bases from J, with 13 bases between. CDR3 DNA: TGTGCCAGCACCCTAGGGGAATACTCTGGAAACACCATATATTTT. This sequence encodes CASTLGEYSGNTIYF.

This chain links TRBV19 with TRBJ2-7; 8 bases are a match to TRBD1. The CDR3 loop spans 13 amino acids. CDR1 and CDR2 (germline): LNHDA, SQIVND (reference sequence). Unmatched junction bases numbered 3, after V lost 4 bases and J lost 4 bases. CDR3 amino acids: CASSNQGAYEQYF. The DNA of the CDR3 is TGTGCCAGTAGTAACCAGGGGGCTTACGAGCAGTACTTC.

This clone has just one count. At one end the junction does not follow the germline gene, possibly because of a read error. The chain is built from TRBV29-1 and TRBJ1-5; a weak D match, TRBD1 (5 bases). The germline gives CDR1 SQVTM, CDR2 ANQGSEA. This CDR3 region has 13 residues. The CDR3 sequence is CSVVEGLDQPQNF. In DNA form, the CDR3 reads TGCAGCGTTGTGGAGGGGCTCGATCAGCCCCAGAATTTT.

The gene calls are TRBV28 and TRBJ2-1, with 7 bases aligning to TRBD2. The CDR3 is 15 residues long. Germline V CDR1 and CDR2: MDHEN, SYDVKM. V trimming: 6 bases; J trimming: 10 bases; junction bases outside the gene matches: 15. The CDR3 protein is CASRLFRVAGEEQFF. The CDR3 DNA is TGTGCCAGCAGGCTTTTCCGTGTGGCGGGGGAAGAGCAGTTCTTC. Filled out from reference TRBV28 and TRBJ2-1, the complete variable domain reads DVKVTQSSRYLVKRTGEKVFLECVQDMDHENMFWYRQDPGLGLRLIYFSYDVKMKEKGDIPEGYSVSREKKERFSLILESASTNQTSMYLCASRLFRVAGEEQFFGPGTRLTVL.

This clone was detected only a few times. The chain joins TRBV7-8 to TRBJ1-3; no clear D gene. CDR3 length: 16 amino acids. Deletions cut 0 bases from V and 0 bases from J, with 9 bases between. CDR1 SGHVS and CDR2 FQNEAQ come from the germline V gene. In nucleotides, the CDR3 is TGTGCCAGCAGCTTAGCGGGCAGCCACTCTGGAAACACCATATATTTT. This encodes CASSLAGSHSGNTIYF.